This T cell receptor beta chain is from a study of Ad26.COV2.S vaccination and SARS-CoV-2 variants. Across the study: Intramuscularly, Ad26.COV2.S was given either once or twice, 56 days apart. Study results and caveats: People who got the vaccine or the placebo had similar non-spike TCR breadth. Greater spike-specific TCR breadth was seen in vaccine recipients than in placebo recipients.

Using immunoSEQ multiplex PCR, the repertoire was profiled, and TCRdb retains in-frame clones only, with some absent. The repertoire has about 280,000 clones, 70% to 90% of them found once; the top ten carry about 3.6%. Treatment defined: around 19 received Ad26.COV2.S at low or high dose, single or two shots; about 5 received placebo; per-sample allocation not given. Day 63 after the first vaccine or placebo injection was the time point for sampling. This person who donated was an adult of 18-55 years in Boston. Of note for this clone: What it recognizes is unknown.

Per the germline V gene, CDR1 is MGHRA and CDR2 is YSYEKL. The CDR3 has 18 residues. Trimming stripped 0 bases from V and 0 bases from J, with 15 bases between. The chain links TRBV4-1 to TRBJ1-3; D gene unclear. The TCR was taken from a person between 18 and 65 years old who received the Ad26.COV2.S COVID-19 vaccine or a placebo. Sequencing was performed on peripheral blood, taken in a trial of Ad26.COV2.S vaccine versus placebo. CDR3 sequence reads: CASSQDPAGISSGNTIYF. The CDR3 DNA reads as TGCGCCAGCAGCCAAGATCCGGCGGGAATTAGCTCTGGAAACACCATATATTTT.